Below, 20 T cell receptor beta chains from the same sample are listed, as sequenced in a study of T cells after yellow fever vaccination. Using its own MiXCR run on the 5' RACE reads, TCRdb lists one record per CDR3 protein. This sample has some 150,000 distinct CDR3 sequences, with 8% to 13% found just once. The material was CD8+ T cells sorted from PBMCs, obtained 15 days after the yellow fever booster vaccination. The receptor source for this set is a man in his late teens or twenties who received the YFV17D yellow fever vaccine.

The chain recombines TRBV6-2 or TRBV6-3 with TRBJ2-7; D call uncertain. Trimming took off 0 bases at V and 0 bases at J, with 12 bases between the two ends. Germline CDR1 reads MNHEY; CDR2 reads SVGEGT. The CDR3 loop spans 16 amino acids. The DNA for the CDR3 is TGTGCCAGCAGTTACTCAGAATATGGGGTCTCCTACGAGCAGTACGTC. Its translation is CASSYSEYGVSYEQYV.

This clonotype was found a few times. This rearrangement joins TRBV11-1 to TRBJ2-3, with a weak D call TRBD2 (6 bases). The germline V gene has CDR1 SGHAT and CDR2 FQDESV (reference sequence). Trimming took off 4 bases at V and 5 bases at J, with 19 bases between the two ends. The CDR3 consists of 16 residues. CDR3 sequence reads: CASSSRGVGGEDTQYF. The CDR3 region has the DNA TGTGCCAGCAGCTCCCGCGGCGTGGGGGGTGAAGATACGCAGTATTTT.

V usage is TRBV27 and J usage is TRBJ2-2; TRBD2 matches at 11 bases. The CDR3 consists of 15 residues. Germline CDR1 reads MNHEY; CDR2 reads SMNVEV (reference sequence). The ends lost 5 bases at V and 5 bases at J; junction bases unmatched: 4. In DNA, the CDR3 is TGTGCCAGCAGTACTAGCGGGGGACCAACCGGGGAGCTGTTTTTT. This sequence encodes CASSTSGGPTGELFF.

This clonotype was seen ten or more times. The V and J genes are TRBV19 and TRBJ2-3, with 8 bases identical to TRBD2. The junction had 12 bases not matched to a gene; V was cut back by 3 bases and J by 10 bases. This CDR3 has 15 residues. Germline CDR1 LNHDA, CDR2 SQIVND (reference sequence). The CDR3: CASSIWPGGAEAQYF. In DNA form, the CDR3 reads TGTGCCAGTAGTATTTGGCCCGGGGGGGCCGAGGCGCAGTATTTT.

The chain has TRBV7-8 and TRBJ2-1; perhaps TRBD1 as D (6 bases). CDR3 length: 16 residues. The germline CDR1 and CDR2 sequences are SGHVS and FQNEAQ. V was clipped by 1 base and J by 3 bases, with 13 bases between them. In DNA, the CDR3 is TGTGCCAGCAGCTTAGTTCTGGGGGCTGACTACAATGAGCAGTTCTTC. Its protein product is CASSLVLGADYNEQFF. Together with reference TRBV7-8 and TRBJ2-1, the CDR3 gives the full variable domain: GAGVSQSPRYKVAKRGQDVALRCDPISGHVSLFWYQQALGQGPEFLTYFQNEAQLDKSGLPSDRFFAERPEGSVSTLKIQRTQQEDSAVYLCASSLVLGADYNEQFFGPGTRLTVL.

This clonotype was observed many times. This chain joins TRBV7-6 and TRBJ2-1, with TRBD2 matching 9 bases. CDR3 length: 14 residues. Germline V lookup: CDR1 SGHVS, CDR2 FNYEAQ. Germline trimming cut 3 bases from V and 4 bases from J; bases unmatched to any gene: 1. CDR3 DNA sequence: TGTGCCAGCAGCTTGGCGGGGGGGTACAATGAGCAGTTCTTC. Its protein is CASSLAGGYNEQFF.

This chain joins TRBV4-1 and TRBJ1-6, with D unclear. The V gene's germline CDR1 is MGHRA and CDR2 YSYEKL. Trimming took 1 base from V and 5 from J, leaving 9 bases between them. The CDR3 consists of 15 residues. The CDR3 sequence: CASSQGREDNSPLHF. DNA of the CDR3: TGCGCCAGCAGCCAAGGACGGGAGGATAATTCACCCCTCCACTTT.

This clonotype was detected a few times. The chain couples TRBV27 to TRBJ1-6, with D possibly being TRBD1 (6 bases). With 5 bases removed from V and 4 bases from J, the gap between germline ends came to 9 bases. Germline CDR1 and CDR2: MNHEY and SMNVEV (reference sequence). There are 14 residues in the CDR3. The CDR3 region is CASSPGQYNSPLHF. In nucleotides, the CDR3 is TGTGCCAGCAGTCCCGGACAGTATAATTCACCCCTCCACTTT.

The chain carries TRBV30 and TRBJ1-1, with D possibly being TRBD1 (5 bases). The V and J ends lost 3 bases and 8 bases respectively, with 16 bases between them. This CDR3 spans 13 amino acids. CDR1 is GTSNPN, CDR2 SVGIG, per germline (reference sequence). The CDR3 DNA reads as TGTGCCTGGAGACGAGCGTGGGACTCCGAAGCTTTCTTT. Translation: CAWRRAWDSEAFF.

This clonotype was seen more than once but under ten times. CDR3 in DNA: TGTGCCAGCAGTTACCAGGGGCACAATGAGCAGTTCTTC. Translating it yields CASSYQGHNEQFF. V and J are TRBV6-5 and TRBJ2-1; tentatively, D is TRBD1 (6 bases). Between the trimmed V and J ends, which lost 2 bases and 5 bases, there was a span of 7 bases. Germline CDR1 reads MNHEY; CDR2 reads SVGAGI. The CDR3 loop spans 13 amino acids.

The chain carries TRBV6-4 and TRBJ1-6, with D maybe TRBD1 (6 bases). Germline V gene sequence: CDR1 MRHNA, CDR2 SNTAGT. This CDR3 is built from 13 residues. V lost 3 bases and J lost 6, with 6 bases in between. CDR3 amino acids: CASSEGANSPLHF. Written as DNA, the CDR3 is TGTGCCAGCAGTGAGGGGGCTAATTCACCCCTCCACTTT.

The chain recombines TRBV27 with TRBJ2-1; no reliable D call. The CDR3 has 15 amino acids. The germline V gene encodes CDR1 MNHEY and CDR2 SMNVEV (reference sequence). Trimming removed 2 bases from V and 0 bases from J, with 8 bases in between. The CDR3 DNA follows: TGTGCCAGCAGTTTAAGCTCGAGCTCCTACAATGAGCAGTTCTTC. Protein: CASSLSSSSYNEQFF.

This clonotype was recorded at least ten times. This chain joins TRBV20-1 and TRBJ1-2; TRBD1 matches at 9 bases. The V and J ends lost 5 bases and 6 bases, in that order; junction bases with no gene match: 7. The germline CDR1 and CDR2 sequences are DFQATT and SNEGSKA (reference sequence). This CDR3 contains 13 residues. Here the CDR3 reads CSALPDRGHGYTF. The CDR3 DNA reads as TGCAGTGCTTTACCGGACAGGGGACATGGCTACACCTTC.

V is TRBV7-2 and J is TRBJ1-3; D not certain. V was cut by 4 bases and J by 0 bases, with 10 bases left in between. The CDR3 runs to 15 residues. Germline V gene sequence: CDR1 SGHTA, CDR2 FQGNSA. The CDR3 DNA reads TGTGCCAGCAGCTCCAGTCTATACTCTGGAAACACCATATATTTT. Translated, it gives CASSSSLYSGNTIYF.

This clonotype has a count of ten or more. The chain joins TRBV29-1 to TRBJ2-7, with TRBD1 matching 7 bases. The length of the CDR3 is 14 residues. V shed 5 bases and J 1 base; nucleotides not matched to a gene: 8. The germline CDR1 and CDR2 sequences are SQVTM and ANQGSEA. The CDR3 DNA reads as TGCAGCGTTCTACAGGGGTTAAAGTCCTACGAGCAGTACTTC. Its protein is CSVLQGLKSYEQYF.

This clonotype was detected many times. V and J are TRBV4-3 and TRBJ2-2; no clear D. Germline assignment: CDR1 LGHNA and CDR2 YSLEER. V was cut by 4 bases and J by 1 base, with 4 bases left in between. CDR3 length: 13 amino acids. The CDR3 DNA reads as TGCGCCAGCAGCCTGAGGAACACCGGGGAGCTGTTTTTT. As protein: CASSLRNTGELFF.

This sequence joins TRBV5-8 and TRBJ1-1, with TRBD1 as a possible D gene (6 bases). The germline CDR1 and CDR2 sequences are SGHTS and YDEGEE. This CDR3 is 15 amino acids long. V lost 4 bases to trimming and J lost 0 bases, with 13 bases between them. CDR3 sequence reads: CASSAHREVNTEAFF. As DNA, the CDR3 is TGTGCCAGCAGCGCTCACAGGGAAGTGAACACTGAAGCTTTCTTT.

This clonotype has at least ten counts. The rearrangement uses TRBV23-1 and TRBJ2-1; tentatively, D is TRBD1 or TRBD2 (6 bases each). TRBV23-1 qualifies as an ORF whose function is uncertain. V lost 0 bases and J lost 6, with 15 bases in between. This CDR3 is built from 16 residues. The CDR3 sequence: CASSQSGRMGANEQFF. CDR3 coding DNA: TGCGCCAGCAGTCAATCGGGGAGGATGGGGGCCAATGAGCAGTTCTTC.

This chain joins TRBV7-2 and TRBJ2-5; D could derive from TRBD1 or TRBD2 (5 bases each). The germline CDR1 and CDR2 sequences are SGHTA and FQGNSA. The CDR3 consists of 14 residues. With 3 bases removed from V and 5 bases from J, the gap between germline ends came to 13 bases. CDR3 bases: TGTGCCAGCAGCTTGGGGGACCCCCGGGAGACCCAGTACTTC. Its translation is CASSLGDPRETQYF.

The chain joins TRBV15 to TRBJ2-5; D is possibly TRBD2 (5 bases). Deletions cut 5 bases from V and 2 bases from J, with 9 bases between. Germline loops: CDR1 LNHNV, CDR2 YYDKDF (reference sequence). This CDR3 spans 13 amino acids. The DNA for the CDR3 is TGTGCCACCAGCGAGGGTATTCAAGAGACCCAGTACTTC. Translating gives CATSEGIQETQYF.